This is a list of T cell receptor beta chains from one sample in a study of T cells in Graves' hyperthyroidism and ophthalmopathy. TCRdb itself ran the multiplex PCR reads through MiXCR, one entry per CDR3 protein. This table holds a few hundred thousand distinct CDR3 sequences, approximately 15% found once. The sequenced material came from blood. Receptors originate from a woman in her twenties or thirties with Graves' hyperthyroidism that later progressed to Graves' ophthalmopathy. CDR3s include the opening cysteine and the closing phenylalanine or tryptophan. A D gene is named only where the DNA matches it firmly. The size of a clone is reported for some rows only, either as once, few or many, or as a class for expanded clones.

v_call	d_call	clone_size	j_call	cdr3_nt	cdr3_aa
TRBV3-1	NA	many	TRBJ2-1	TGTGCCAGCAGTCCTTTGCTGGAAGGGGACCGGAATGAGCAGTTCTTC	CASSPLLEGDRNEQFF
TRBV20-1	TRBD2	many	TRBJ2-5	TGCAGTGCTAGGGGGACTAGCGGGAGATTTCAAGAGACCCAGTACTTC	CSARGTSGRFQETQYF
TRBV9	TRBD1	many	TRBJ1-3	TGTGCCAGCAGCGTCAAGACAGGGGCTAGCTCTGGAAACACCATATATTTT	CASSVKTGASSGNTIYF
TRBV11-2	NA	NA	TRBJ2-7	TGTGCCAGCAGCCCTGGCCTCGGGGCCGAGCAGTACTTC	CASSPGLGAEQYF
TRBV3-1	NA	many	TRBJ1-2	TGTGCCAGCAGCCAAGATTATAGGGGAGGTGGCTACACCTTC	CASSQDYRGGGYTF
TRBV15	NA	few	TRBJ1-1	TGTGCCACCAGCAGAGTTGAAGGGTTCTCTGAAGCTTTCTTT	CATSRVEGFSEAFF
TRBV14	NA	once	TRBJ1-2	TGTGCCAGCAGCCAAGTAATGGAGGGGATAATCTATGGCTACACCTTC	CASSQVMEGIIYGYTF
TRBV4-1	TRBD2	few	TRBJ2-1	TGCGCCAGCAGCCAAGCCCTAGCGGTCTCCTACAATGAGCAGTTCTTC	CASSQALAVSYNEQFF
TRBV6-2/TRBV6-3	TRBD2	many	TRBJ2-1	TGTGCCAGCAGCCTCGGGCTAGCGGCTTGGGATGAGCAGTTCTTC	CASSLGLAAWDEQFF
TRBV18	TRBD2	few	TRBJ2-1	TGTGCCAGCTCACCCCCGGCTAGCGGGAGTAGGGGTGAGCAGTTCTTC	CASSPPASGSRGEQFF
TRBV20-1	TRBD1	many	TRBJ1-2	TGCAGTGCCCCTTGGACAGGGATTTATGGCTACACCTTC	CSAPWTGIYGYTF
TRBV24-1	NA	few	TRBJ1-5	TGTGCCACCAGTGAGTCGGGGGATCAGCCCCAGCATTTT	CATSESGDQPQHF
TRBV15	NA	NA	TRBJ2-1	TGTGCCACCAGCAGAGATGTGGAGGAGCAGTTCTTC	CATSRDVEEQFF
TRBV27	TRBD1	many	TRBJ1-1	TGTGCCAGCGCAGACAGGGCATACGAAGCTTTCTTT	CASADRAYEAFF
TRBV3-1	TRBD1	NA	TRBJ1-2	TGTGCCAGCAGCCAGCGGTTGACAGGGAACTATGGCTACACCTTC	CASSQRLTGNYGYTF
TRBV19	TRBD2	many	TRBJ2-7	TGTGCCACCAGCGGGGGGGCAAGGTACGAGCAGTACTTC	CATSGGARYEQYF
TRBV30	NA	many	TRBJ2-3	TGTGCCTGGAGGGGGTCACTAGGCGGGATTACAGATACGCAGTATTTT	CAWRGSLGGITDTQYF
TRBV3-1	NA	many	TRBJ1-2	TGTGCCAGCAGCCAAGAGGGGGCTGGCTACACCTTC	CASSQEGAGYTF
TRBV3-1	TRBD1	few	TRBJ2-1	TGTGCCAGCAGCCATGGGACAGGGTCCCATGAGCAGTTCTTC	CASSHGTGSHEQFF
TRBV12-3/TRBV12-4	TRBD2	many	TRBJ2-3	TGTGCCAGCAGTTTACAGGGACTAGCGGATGAGACAGATACGCAGTATTTT	CASSLQGLADETDTQYF
TRBV10-3	NA	NA	TRBJ1-2	TGTGCCATCAGTGAATTTAACAGATACACCTTC	CAISEFNRYTF
TRBV11-3	TRBD2	many	TRBJ2-1	TGTGCCAGCAGCCGAATGACTAGCGGGAGTTTCAATGAGCAGTTCTTC	CASSRMTSGSFNEQFF
TRBV12-3/TRBV12-4	NA	many	TRBJ2-1	TGTGCCAGCAGTTGGGCGGGGAAGGAGTTTTACAATGAGCAGTTCTTC	CASSWAGKEFYNEQFF
TRBV11-2	NA	many	TRBJ2-1	TGTGCCAGCAGCTTCCTAGGGACACGCGATGAGCAGTTCTTC	CASSFLGTRDEQFF
TRBV27	TRBD1	many	TRBJ1-1	TGTGCCAGCAGTTTGGGGACAGGTGTGGCTTTCTTT	CASSLGTGVAFF
TRBV29-1	NA	NA	TRBJ2-5	TGCAGCGTTGTGACCAGGGGCCTCGACTTC	CSVVTRGLDF
TRBV28	NA	NA	TRBJ2-1	TGTGCCAGCAGTTATCAGGGGCTAGCGGAGTCCTACAATGAGCAGTTCTTC	CASSYQGLAESYNEQFF
TRBV28	NA	many	TRBJ2-7	TGTGCCAGCAGTACCGGGGGCCTCGAGCAGTACTTC	CASSTGGLEQYF
TRBV24-1	TRBD2	NA	TRBJ2-3	TGTGCCACCAGTGACCCGGTAGCGGGAGGGCCCACAGATACGCAGTATTTT	CATSDPVAGGPTDTQYF
TRBV6-2/TRBV6-3	TRBD1	NA	TRBJ2-4	TGTGCCAGCCTCTGGGACAGGGGGCCGGTTGGGGCCAAAAACATTCAGTACTTC	CASLWDRGPVGAKNIQYF
TRBV30	NA	many	TRBJ2-2	TGCCTGATTAGCAAAGGGACCGGGGAGCTGTTTTTT	CLISKGTGELFF
TRBV5-1	TRBD1	many	TRBJ2-7	TGCGCCAGCAGCTTTGGGACAGGGGAGAACGAGCAGTACTTC	CASSFGTGENEQYF
TRBV7-2	NA	many	TRBJ1-4	TGTGCCAGCAGCTTCGGGGGAGGAAGAGAAAAACTGTTTTTT	CASSFGGGREKLFF
TRBV12-3/TRBV12-4	TRBD1	many	TRBJ2-1	TGTGCCAGCAGCAGGACAGGGGGCGAGCAGTTCTTC	CASSRTGGEQFF
TRBV2	TRBD1	many	TRBJ2-1	TGTGCCAGCAGTGAAGGACAGGGGGCCTACAATGAGCAGTTCTTC	CASSEGQGAYNEQFF
TRBV29-1	TRBD2	NA	TRBJ2-4	TGCAGCGCCCTGGGACTAGCGGGAGCCGATGGGGTGGCCAAAAACATTCAGTACTTC	CSALGLAGADGVAKNIQYF